This record covers a single T cell receptor beta chain. The target antigen is unknown. The sample comes from a study of cytomegalovirus exposure and HLA in healthy donors. Study details: Per a later analysis, the roughly 680 first-cohort and fewer than 150 validation repertoires shared one platform. Whole-study findings and limits: Reports described diagnosis of cytomegalovirus status by the classifier as highly specific and sensitive. 150 to 200 TCR beta chains were listed as cytomegalovirus-associated.

The approximately 120-subject validation cohort, separate from the roughly 670-subject first cohort, included the donors. The CDR3 runs 13 residues. Germline CDR1 and CDR2: SGHTA and FQGTGA. Deletions cut 2 bases from V and 6 bases from J, with 7 bases between. Sequencing used immunoSEQ multiplex PCR; TCRdb keeps in-frame clones, though not all of them. Altogether roughly 330,000 clones are present, approximately 86% being singletons, with the ten largest covering 0.95% to 1.5%. V usage is TRBV7-3 and J usage is TRBJ2-2, with D tentatively TRBD2 (5 bases). The receptor was derived from a woman in her twenties or thirties in good health and CMV-seropositive. Input material: PBMCs. CDR3 nucleotide sequence: TGTGCCAGCAGCTTACTAGCACCCGGGGAGCTGTTTTTT. Protein: CASSLLAPGELFF.